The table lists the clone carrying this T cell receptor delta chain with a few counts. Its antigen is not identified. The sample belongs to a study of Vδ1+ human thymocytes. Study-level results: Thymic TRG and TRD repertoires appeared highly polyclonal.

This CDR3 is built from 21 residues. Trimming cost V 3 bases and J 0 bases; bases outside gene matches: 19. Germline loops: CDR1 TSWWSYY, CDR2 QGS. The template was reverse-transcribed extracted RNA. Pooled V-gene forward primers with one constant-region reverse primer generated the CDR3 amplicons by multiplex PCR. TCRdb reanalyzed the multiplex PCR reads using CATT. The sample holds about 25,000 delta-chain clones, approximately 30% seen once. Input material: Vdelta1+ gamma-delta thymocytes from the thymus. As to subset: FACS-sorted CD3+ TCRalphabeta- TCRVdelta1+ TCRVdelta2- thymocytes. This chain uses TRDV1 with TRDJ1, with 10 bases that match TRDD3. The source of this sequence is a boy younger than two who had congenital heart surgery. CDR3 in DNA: TGTGCTCTTGGGGACACCTTATTTCGGCTGGGGGATATCCCGTACACCGATAAACTCATCTTT. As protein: CALGDTLFRLGDIPYTDKLIF.